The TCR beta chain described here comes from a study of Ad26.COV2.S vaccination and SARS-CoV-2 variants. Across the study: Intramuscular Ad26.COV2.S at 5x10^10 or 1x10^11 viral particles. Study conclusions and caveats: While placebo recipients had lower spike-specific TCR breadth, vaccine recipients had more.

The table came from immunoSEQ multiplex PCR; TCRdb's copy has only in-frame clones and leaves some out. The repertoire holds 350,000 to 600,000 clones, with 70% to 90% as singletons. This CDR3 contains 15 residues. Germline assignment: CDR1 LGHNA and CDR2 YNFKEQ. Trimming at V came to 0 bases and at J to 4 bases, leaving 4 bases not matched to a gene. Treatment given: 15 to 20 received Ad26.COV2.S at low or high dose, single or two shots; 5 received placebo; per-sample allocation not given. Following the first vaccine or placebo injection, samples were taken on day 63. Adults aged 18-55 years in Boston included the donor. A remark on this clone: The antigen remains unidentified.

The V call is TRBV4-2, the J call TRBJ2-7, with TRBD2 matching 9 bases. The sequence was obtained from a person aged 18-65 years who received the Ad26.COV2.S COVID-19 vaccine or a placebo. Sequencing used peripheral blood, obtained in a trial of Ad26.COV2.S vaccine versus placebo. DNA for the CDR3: TGTGCCAGCAGCCAAGATCCTAGCGGGATTTACGAGCAGTACTTC. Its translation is CASSQDPSGIYEQYF.